One sample yielded the 17 T cell receptor beta chains listed below, sequenced in a study of blood T cell repertoires in COVID-19 (dated by TCRdb to 2018 to 2020). Library generation was performed with the immunoSEQ multiplex PCR assay. TCRdb limited this immuneACCESS table to in-frame rearrangements with V and J called. A share of clones is missing; checked studies link under half to unresolved V genes, and the rest is unexplained. In this sample the table shows approximately 160,000 clones, roughly 90% of which occur a single time. Of the sample, approximately 0.5% is held by the ten largest clones. The sequenced material came from peripheral blood. The receptors were sampled from a man aged 45 to 65 with acute or convalescent COVID-19.

This sequence joins TRBV19 and TRBJ2-7; TRBD1 matches 8 bases. Germline lookup yields CDR1 LNHDA and CDR2 SQIVND (reference sequence). The CDR3 contains 15 residues. V lost 4 bases and J lost 2; bases outside the gene matches: 7. The CDR3 DNA reads as TGTGCCAGTAGTAGTCCGGGACAGGTGACCTACGAGCAGTACTTC. Protein product: CASSSPGQVTYEQYF.

The rearrangement joins TRBV6-5 to TRBJ1-2; 7 bases fit TRBD1. Looked up from germline, CDR1 is MNHEY and CDR2 is SVGAGI. V was pared by 6 bases and J by 4 bases, with 8 bases of the junction left unmatched. This CDR3 has 14 residues. The CDR3 loop reads CASRRQGRVYGYTF. The CDR3 bases are TGTGCCAGCAGGAGACAGGGTAGAGTCTATGGCTACACCTTC.

The rearrangement uses TRBV3-1 (or the pseudogene TRBV3-2) and TRBJ2-6, with D unclear. Trimming took off 4 bases at V and 3 bases at J, with 10 bases between the two ends. This CDR3 spans 15 amino acids. The germline V gene encodes CDR1 LGHDT and CDR2 YNNKEL (reference sequence). CDR3 bases: TGTGCCAGCAGCCCACAACACGATGGGGCCAACGTCCTGACTTTC. This codes for CASSPQHDGANVLTF.

This clone turned up a few times. The rearrangement links TRBV4-1 to TRBJ2-7; the D gene is possibly TRBD1 (6 bases). The CDR3 is made up of 15 amino acids. The V end lost 0 bases, the J end lost 3 bases, and 12 bases lay between the germline ends. Per germline, CDR1 MGHRA and CDR2 YSYEKL. The CDR3 DNA reads as TGCGCCAGCAGCCAAGACACCGGGACACACTACGAGCAGTACGTC. Translating gives CASSQDTGTHYEQYV.

This chain links TRBV19 with TRBJ2-5; 16 nucleotides agree with TRBD2. This CDR3 is built from 17 residues. The V gene end was trimmed by 4 bases and the J gene end by 5 bases; junction bases not matched to a gene: 7. The germline V gene encodes CDR1 LNHDA and CDR2 SQIVND (reference sequence). The CDR3 DNA is TGTGCCAGTAGTACCGGGACTAGCGGGGGGGCGAGTGAGACCCAGTACTTC. Translated: CASSTGTSGGASETQYF.

The rearrangement links TRBV18 to TRBJ2-7, with 9 positions matching TRBD1. Germline V gene sequence: CDR1 KGHSH, CDR2 LQKENI. The CDR3 has 14 residues. After removal of 3 bases from V and 5 bases from J, the junction contained 5 bases not matched to a gene. CDR3 sequence (DNA): TGTGCCAGCTCACCGACCGGGACAGGGAACGAGCAGTACGTC. As protein: CASSPTGTGNEQYV.

V and J are TRBV5-4 and TRBJ2-7, with D possibly being TRBD1 (5 bases). V dropped 0 bases and J dropped 10 bases, with 20 bases sitting between them. Germline V gene data show CDR1 as SGHNT and CDR2 as YYREEE (reference sequence). The CDR3 has 15 residues. As DNA, the CDR3 is TGTGCCAGCAGCTTGGACAGGACGAACCATGACGGTCAGTACGTC. It specifies CASSLDRTNHDGQYV.

CDR3 sequence (DNA): TGTGCCAGCAGCCTAGCGGGGTCCTACAATGAGCAGTTCTTC. It specifies CASSLAGSYNEQFF. The rearrangement joins TRBV6-6 to TRBJ2-1, with TRBD2 matching over 9 bases. Germline trimming cut 6 bases from V and 1 base from J; bases unmatched to any gene: 1. Germline V gene lookup returns CDR1 MNHNY and CDR2 SVGAGI (reference sequence). This CDR3 contains 14 residues.

The CDR3 region is CASSFRDSGGPGYEQYF. The CDR3 DNA sequence: TGCGCCAGCAGTTTCCGGGACTCAGGGGGCCCTGGGTACGAGCAGTACTTC. The chain employs TRBV5-1 and TRBJ2-7; TRBD1 matches at 8 bases. This CDR3 is built from 17 residues. V shed 5 bases and J 4 bases; nucleotides not matched to a gene: 17. Per the germline V gene, CDR1 is SGHRS and CDR2 is YFSETQ.

The chain uses TRBV9 and TRBJ2-7; D uncertain. This CDR3 is built from 15 residues. CDR1 is SGDLS, CDR2 YYNGEE, per germline. V lost 0 bases to trimming and J lost 0 bases, with 10 bases between them. Written as DNA, the CDR3 is TGTGCCAGCAGCGTAGACGGGTCTGGCTCCTACGAGCAGTACTTC. Amino acids: CASSVDGSGSYEQYF.

This sequence joins TRBV5-8 and TRBJ2-7; 8 nucleotides align to TRBD2. Losses at the gene ends were 4 bases for V and 6 bases for J; bases not matched to a gene: 9. Germline-derived CDR1 and CDR2 are SGHTS and YDEGEE. The CDR3 runs to 14 residues. The DNA of the CDR3 is TGTGCCAGCAGCGGGCGGGGGGCTCCCGCCGAGCAGTACTTC. Translated, it gives CASSGRGAPAEQYF. Combining the CDR3 with reference TRBV5-8 and TRBJ2-7 gives the whole variable domain EAGVTQSPTHLIKTRGQQATLRCSPISGHTSVYWYQQALGLGLQFLLWYDEGEERNRGNFPPRFSGRQFPNYSSELNVNALELEDSALYLCASSGRGAPAEQYFGPGTRLTVT.

The J gene is TRBJ1-1, the V gene TRBV4-3, with TRBD1 matching 7 bases. V shed 4 bases, J shed 1 base, and the junction held 3 bases outside the gene matches. Germline V gives CDR1 LGHNA, CDR2 YSLEER. The length of the CDR3 is 14 residues. CDR3 DNA: TGCGCCAGCAGCCCAGCAGGGGGGAACACTGAAGCTTTCTTT. Translated: CASSPAGGNTEAFF.

The chain links TRBV19 to TRBJ1-5, with no clear D. V was cut by 7 bases and J by 0 bases, with 7 bases left in between. Germline values: CDR1 LNHDA, CDR2 SQIVND (reference sequence). The CDR3 totals 13 residues. The CDR3 loop reads CASNFYSNQPQHF. CDR3 nucleotide sequence: TGTGCCAGTAATTTTTATAGCAATCAGCCCCAGCATTTT.

V is TRBV7-9 and J is TRBJ2-7; D perhaps matches TRBD2 (5 bases). This CDR3 has 13 amino acids. The ends were cut back, 5 bases at V and 2 bases at J, with 10 bases in the middle. Germline V lookup: CDR1 SEHNR, CDR2 FQNEAQ (reference sequence). The CDR3 spells CASSPRGTYEQYV. The CDR3 bases are TGTGCCAGCAGCCCCCGAGGGACCTACGAGCAGTACGTC.

V is TRBV2 and J is TRBJ1-2, with 8 nucleotides matching TRBD1. This CDR3 spans 16 amino acids. Germline-derived CDR1 and CDR2 are SNHLY and FYNNEI. Unmatched junction bases numbered 11, after V lost 5 bases and J lost 3 bases. Written as DNA, the CDR3 is TGTGCCAGCAGTAGTGGACAGGGTAGGATATACTATGGCTACACCTTC. As protein: CASSSGQGRIYYGYTF. The entire variable domain, with the rest obtained from reference TRBV2 and TRBJ1-2, is as follows: EPEVTQTPSHQVTQMGQEVILRCVPISNHLYFYWYRQILGQKVEFLVSFYNNEISEKSEIFDDQFSVERPDGSNFTLKIRSTKLEDSAMYFCASSSGQGRIYYGYTFGSGTRLTVV.

This rearrangement joins TRBV28 to TRBJ2-1; 8 bases are a match to TRBD2. V lost 6 bases to trimming and J lost 9 bases; unmatched junction nucleotides: 7. The V gene's germline CDR1 is MDHEN and CDR2 SYDVKM. CDR3 length: 13 amino acids. The CDR3 DNA is TGTGCCAGCAGAAATAGCGGGGTTGGTGAGCAGTTCTTC. It encodes CASRNSGVGEQFF.

The chain joins TRBV6-4 to TRBJ1-2; tentative D call: TRBD1 (5 bases). Looked up from germline, CDR1 is MRHNA and CDR2 is SNTAGT. The V end lost 10 bases, the J end lost 2 bases, and 23 bases lay between the germline ends. The CDR3 totals 16 residues. The CDR3 sequence: CATIRPTEKENYGYTF. In nucleotides, the CDR3 is TGTGCCACCATAAGACCGACAGAAAAGGAAAACTATGGCTACACCTTC.